Listed below are T cell receptor beta chains from one sample, sequenced in a study of blood T cell repertoires in COVID-19. This table comes from immunoSEQ multiplex PCR, and its TCRdb copy is limited to in-frame clones, with some not included. Here the sample spans 40,000 to 50,000 clones, around 83% being singletons. Material for sequencing was peripheral blood. These receptors were collected from a woman over 75 with acute or convalescent COVID-19. CDR3s include the opening cysteine and the closing phenylalanine or tryptophan. Each record gives: J gene, clone size, D gene, V gene, CDR3 DNA, CDR3 protein. A D gene is named only where the DNA matches it firmly. Clone size is shown for a subset of rows, as once, few, many or a class of expanded clone.

TRBJ2-3,.,.,TRBV3-1/TRBV3-2,TGTGCCAGCAGCCCGTGGGGGGGGCAAGATACGCAGTATTTT,CASSPWGGQDTQYF
TRBJ1-1,.,.,TRBV6-2/TRBV6-3,TGTGCCAGCAGTTACTCCCTCCCAGGAGGTGGTACTGAAGCTTTCTTT,CASSYSLPGGGTEAFF
TRBJ1-3,.,.,TRBV7-2,TGTGCCAGCAGCCCCGTAGCAGGGCAGGGGAACACCATATATTTT,CASSPVAGQGNTIYF
TRBJ2-7,.,TRBD1,TRBV6-5,TGTGCCAGCAGGCCCGGACAGGGGTCCTACGAGCAGTACTTC,CASRPGQGSYEQYF
TRBJ1-5,few,.,TRBV30,TGTGCCTGGAGTCCGGGAAGCAATCAGCCCCAGCATTTT,CAWSPGSNQPQHF
TRBJ1-2,.,.,TRBV5-4,TGTGCCAGCAGCGTAAAAGGGGACTACGGGAGTGGCTACACCTTC,CASSVKGDYGSGYTF
TRBJ2-5,.,.,TRBV5-1,TGCGCCAGCAGCTTGATGGGGGCCGGAGAGACCCAGTACTTC,CASSLMGAGETQYF
TRBJ1-2,.,TRBD1,TRBV5-1,TGCGCCAGCAGCCCAATGGAGGGGGCGAATGGCTACACCTTC,CASSPMEGANGYTF
TRBJ1-1,.,TRBD1,TRBV11-2,TGTGCCAGCAACTGGGGGACAGGGGTGAACACTGAAGCTTTCTTT,CASNWGTGVNTEAFF
TRBJ2-3,.,.,TRBV3-1/TRBV3-2,TGTGCCAGCAGCCAGTGGGGGCCAGATACGCAGTATTTT,CASSQWGPDTQYF
TRBJ2-1,.,TRBD2,TRBV2,TGTGCCAGCACCAGGACTAGCGGGACAAGAGGAGAGCAGTTCTTC,CASTRTSGTRGEQFF
TRBJ2-7,few,.,TRBV11-3,TGTGCCAGCAGCTTGGGTGGAGGGTACGAGCAGTACTTC,CASSLGGGYEQYF
TRBJ2-3,.,.,TRBV7-8,TGTGCCAGCAGCCCGGCCAGACAGAGCACAGATACGCAGTATTTT,CASSPARQSTDTQYF
TRBJ2-7,.,.,TRBV3-1/TRBV3-2,TGTGCCAGCAGCCCGACTTCAGGGGCCGGTTCCTACGAGCAGTACTTC,CASSPTSGAGSYEQYF
TRBJ1-1,.,.,TRBV18,TGTGCCAGCTCACCACGCGATCTGAACACTGAAGCTTTCTTT,CASSPRDLNTEAFF
TRBJ2-7,.,.,TRBV7-9,TGTGCCAGCAGCTTAGCGGTGTCGGGGACTCGGGGATCCTACGAGCAGTACTTC,CASSLAVSGTRGSYEQYF
TRBJ1-5,few,TRBD1,TRBV6-2/TRBV6-3,TGTGCCAGCAGCAAGACAGGGGGCTATAGCAATCAGCCCCAGCATTTT,CASSKTGGYSNQPQHF
TRBJ2-7,few,TRBD2,TRBV27,TGTGCCAGCAGCCTCACGCTGGGAGCGGGGGGGCAAAACGAGCAGTACTTC,CASSLTLGAGGQNEQYF
TRBJ2-2,.,.,TRBV5-1,TGCGCCAGCAGCCCGGGGTTCACCGGGGAGCTGTTTTTT,CASSPGFTGELFF
TRBJ1-1,once,.,TRBV18,TGTGCCAGCTCACCTTATCGGGGGGCTGAAGCTTTCTTT,CASSPYRGAEAFF
TRBJ1-4,.,.,TRBV7-8,TGTGCCAGCAGCTTAGTGAGGGCCGCCGGGAACCCCTCCTACGAAAAACTGTTTTTT,CASSLVRAAGNPSYEKLFF
TRBJ1-5,.,TRBD1,TRBV2,TGTGCCAGCAGTCCACAGGGGAAGGGCCAGCCCCAGCATTTT,CASSPQGKGQPQHF
TRBJ1-2,.,.,TRBV5-5,TGTGCCAGCAGTTCTGAACAGGGTGACTATGGCTACACCTTC,CASSSEQGDYGYTF
TRBJ2-4,.,TRBD2,TRBV7-4,TGTGCCAGCAGCTCCCCGCGGGGGGGCCCCAAAAACATTCAGTACTTC,CASSSPRGGPKNIQYF
TRBJ2-3,.,TRBD2,TRBV7-2,TGTGCCAGCAGCTTACAGAGCGGGGCCACAGATACGCAGTATTTT,CASSLQSGATDTQYF
TRBJ1-2,few,TRBD1,TRBV20-1,TGCAGTGCTAGTGCCGACAGGACAGGAACTAACTATGGCTACACCTTC,CSASADRTGTNYGYTF
TRBJ2-6,.,.,TRBV5-1,TGCGCCAGCAGCACCGACCTCAAGGGGTCCTCTGGGGCCAACGTCCTGACTTTC,CASSTDLKGSSGANVLTF
TRBJ2-1,.,TRBD2,TRBV6-5,TGTGCCAGCAGTTACGGGGACCGGGGGGGAAACAATGAGCAGTTCTTC,CASSYGDRGGNNEQFF
TRBJ2-5,.,.,TRBV5-1,TGCGCCAGCAGCGCGAACCCTGCGGCCGTAGAGACCCAGTACTTC,CASSANPAAVETQYF
TRBJ1-1,.,TRBD1,TRBV19,TGTGCCAGTAGTACCGGACAGGGGGCTGGTGAAGCTTTCTTT,CASSTGQGAGEAFF
TRBJ1-2,.,TRBD1,TRBV2,TGTGCCAGCAGACCGGACAGGGCCCCCGGCGGCTACACCTTC,CASRPDRAPGGYTF
TRBJ1-6,.,TRBD1,TRBV12-3/TRBV12-4,TGTGCCAGCAGTGTCGGACAGGGAACACCCCTCCACTTT,CASSVGQGTPLHF
TRBJ1-2,.,.,TRBV5-5,TGTGCCAGCAGCTTGGCGGGTGGCTATGGCTACACCTTC,CASSLAGGYGYTF
TRBJ2-1,.,.,TRBV5-1,TGCGCCAGCAGCTTGGGACCCCCGGAGCATGAGCAGTTCTTC,CASSLGPPEHEQFF
TRBJ1-5,once,.,TRBV6-2/TRBV6-3,TGTGCCAGCAGCCCCGCAGGGGGCAATCAGCCCCAGCATTTT,CASSPAGGNQPQHF
TRBJ1-2,.,.,TRBV28,TGTGCCAGCAGTGTGGTCGGGGAGTACGATGGCTACACCTTC,CASSVVGEYDGYTF
TRBJ1-1,.,TRBD1,TRBV27,TGTGCCAGCAGTTTTGACAGGGGGAAGACTGAAGCTTTCTTT,CASSFDRGKTEAFF
TRBJ2-6,.,TRBD1,TRBV18,TGTGCCAGCTCACCACCGGGACAGGGAGCTGGGGCCAACGTCCTGACTTTC,CASSPPGQGAGANVLTF
TRBJ1-6,.,.,TRBV4-1,TGCGCCAGCAGCCCTTCGACAGGCAATAATTCACCCCTCCACTTT,CASSPSTGNNSPLHF
TRBJ1-4,.,.,TRBV4-3,TGCGCCAGCAGCCAAGCGACGGGTAATGAAAAACTGTTTTTT,CASSQATGNEKLFF
TRBJ1-5,.,.,TRBV6-1,TGTGCCAGCAGTGACGAGAGTTATAGCAATCAGCCCCAGCATTTT,CASSDESYSNQPQHF
TRBJ2-2,few,TRBD2,TRBV18,TGTGCCAGCTCACCGGGGACTAGCGGGAAGAACACCGGGGAGCTGTTTTTT,CASSPGTSGKNTGELFF
TRBJ2-1,few,TRBD2,TRBV19,TGTGCCAGTAGTCGGGGGGCGGGGGGCTACAATGAGCAGTTCTTC,CASSRGAGGYNEQFF
TRBJ2-3,.,TRBD2,TRBV7-2,TGTGCCAGCAGCTTAGAGGCTAGCGGGGGGGCGAGCACAGATACGCAGTATTTT,CASSLEASGGASTDTQYF
TRBJ1-5,.,.,TRBV28,TGTGCCAGCAGTTTGAGGGATGGAGTCAATCAGCCCCAGCATTTT,CASSLRDGVNQPQHF
TRBJ2-1,.,TRBD1,TRBV5-8,TGTGCCAGCAGCCGACAGGGGATTACGTTCTTC,CASSRQGITFF
TRBJ1-1,few,.,TRBV6-5,TGTGCCAGCACCGAGGTCTTGGGCACTGAAGCTTTCTTT,CASTEVLGTEAFF
TRBJ2-1,.,.,TRBV7-2,TGTGCCAGCAGCGCGCCCACCGGGACAATCGGGCAGTTCTTC,CASSAPTGTIGQFF
TRBJ1-2,.,.,TRBV24-1,TGTGCCACCAGTGACGCCGGGAGCTATGGCTACACCTTC,CATSDAGSYGYTF
TRBJ1-4,few,TRBD1,TRBV5-8,TGTGCCAGCAGCTTGGGGACAGGCGGCGGAGGTGAAAAACTGTTTTTT,CASSLGTGGGGEKLFF
TRBJ1-5,.,TRBD1,TRBV9,TGTGCCAGCAGCGGACAGGGGAGCAATCAGCCCCAGCATTTT,CASSGQGSNQPQHF
TRBJ1-1,.,.,TRBV29-1,TGCAGCGTTGGAGGGTGGGCGGACACTGAAGCTTTCTTT,CSVGGWADTEAFF
TRBJ1-2,once,.,TRBV6-5,TGTGCCAGCAGTCAGTTCGGGGGCTATGGCTACACCTTC,CASSQFGGYGYTF
TRBJ1-2,.,.,TRBV4-2,TGTGCCAGCAGCCCTCAGCAGGGGTTAGGGGTAGGGGACTATGGCTACACCTTC,CASSPQQGLGVGDYGYTF
TRBJ1-4,.,.,TRBV6-2/TRBV6-3,TGTGCCAGCAGTTACAACAGAGCCGAAAAACTGTTTTTT,CASSYNRAEKLFF
TRBJ1-5,few,TRBD1,TRBV11-2,TGTGCCAGCAGCCCGACAGGGGGCAGGAGCAATCAGCCCCAGCATTTT,CASSPTGGRSNQPQHF
TRBJ2-7,.,TRBD2,TRBV6-6,TGTGCCAGCATCCGAAGGACTAGCGGGGGCTTTTACGAGCAGTACTTC,CASIRRTSGGFYEQYF
TRBJ2-7,.,.,TRBV10-2,TGCGCCAGCAGTGAGCAATCGAGGGCCGAGCAGTACTTC,CASSEQSRAEQYF
TRBJ1-5,.,.,TRBV28,TGTGCCAGCGGAGTTTCAAGTCGTCAGCCCCAGCATTTT,CASGVSSRQPQHF